This T cell receptor beta chain derives from a study of blood T cells in healthy people across ages. With regard to this clonotype: The antigen remains unidentified.

Donation came from healthy Caucasian individuals in Russia who were aged 6 to 90. Each of the donors had 8 to 10 milliliters of peripheral blood drawn into EDTA-treated Vacutainer tubes. Looked up from germline, CDR1 is LGHDT and CDR2 is YNNKEL (reference sequence). Trimming took off 1 base at V and 7 bases at J, with 14 bases between the two ends. The CDR3 covers 15 residues. Study-wide findings and caveats: In long-lived donors, naive CD4+ cell counts and diversity exceeded those of aged donors.

The use of a sample-barcoded 5' primer and a J-beta primer mix characterized a second PCR of about 7 to 12 cycles. A single record per CDR3 protein comes from TCRdb applying MiXCR to the 5' RACE reads. Among hundreds of thousands of distinct CDR3 sequences listed, approximately 21% were seen once. Source material: blood. The clonotype comes from a man aged 65 to 79 in good health. The chain recombines TRBV3-1 with TRBJ2-1, with D unclear. For the CDR3, the DNA is TGTGCCAGCAGCCAAGGGGCCCAGGTACAGAATGAGCAGTTCTTC. Translation: CASSQGAQVQNEQFF.